These 26 T cell receptor beta chains share one sample of origin, sequenced in a study of cytomegalovirus exposure and HLA in healthy donors. Amplification used 60 Vbeta primers and 13 Jbeta primers. Profiled with immunoSEQ multiplex PCR; TCRdb holds only in-frame clones, not every one. The profile shows around 100,000 clones, about 75% of them singletons. Specimen: PBMCs. The receptors come from a man aged 60 to 69 in good health and CMV-seropositive.

The chain is built from TRBV6-5 and TRBJ2-2; possible D gene TRBD2, 6 bases. Germline V gene data show CDR1 as MNHEY and CDR2 as SVGAGI. This CDR3 is 14 amino acids long. V was shortened by 4 bases and J by 1 base, with 7 bases between the two germline ends. CDR3 sequence: CASSWEVNTGELFF. CDR3 DNA sequence: TGTGCCAGCAGTTGGGAGGTGAACACCGGGGAGCTGTTTTTT.

This chain connects TRBV28 to TRBJ2-2; TRBD1 matches 9 bases. V shed 2 bases and J 6 bases; nucleotides not matched to a gene: 4. Per germline, CDR1 MDHEN and CDR2 SYDVKM. This CDR3 comprises 15 residues. CDR3: CASSLRDRDAGELFF. The CDR3 region has the DNA TGTGCCAGCAGTTTAAGGGACAGGGATGCCGGGGAGCTGTTTTTT. The full variable domain, rest sourced from reference TRBV28 and TRBJ2-2, is DVKVTQSSRYLVKRTGEKVFLECVQDMDHENMFWYRQDPGLGLRLIYFSYDVKMKEKGDIPEGYSVSREKKERFSLILESASTNQTSMYLCASSLRDRDAGELFFGEGSRLTVL.

The gene calls are TRBV27 and TRBJ1-4; tentative D call: TRBD1 (5 bases). V lost 6 bases and J lost 7, with 15 bases in between. This CDR3 is built from 14 residues. Germline V CDR1 and CDR2: MNHEY, SMNVEV (reference sequence). Here the CDR3 DNA reads TGTGCCAGCAGCGTCAGGCAGGGCGGTGAAAAACTGTTTTTT. Its translation: CASSVRQGGEKLFF.

This chain links TRBV6-1 with TRBJ2-1; tentative D call: TRBD1 (7 bases). Trimming shortened V by 6 bases and J by 9 bases, and 12 bases separated the two germline ends. Germline CDR1 reads MNHNS; CDR2 reads SASEGT. The CDR3 contains 12 residues. The CDR3 nucleotides read TGTGCCAGCAGGTACAGGGGAGGTGAGCAGTTCTTC. Protein: CASRYRGGEQFF.

V gene TRBV27 combines with J gene TRBJ2-1; 8 bases are a match to TRBD2. The CDR3 sequence is 17 residues long. Germline assignment: CDR1 MNHEY and CDR2 SMNVEV (reference sequence). V gave up 5 bases and J gave up 1 base; unmatched junction bases: 10. The CDR3 DNA sequence: TGTGCCAGCAGTCCCTTCCCCGGGGGGGCTTCCTACAATGAGCAGTTCTTC. Translated: CASSPFPGGASYNEQFF.

The genes are TRBV14 and TRBJ2-2; D gene uncertain. The CDR3 runs 14 residues. The V gene lost 3 bases and the J gene lost 4 bases, with 9 bases spanning the gap. CDR1 is SGHDN and CDR2 is FVKESK in the germline V gene. CDR3 nucleotides: TGTGCCAGCAGCCATTTAGTTAGCACCGGGGAGCTGTTTTTT. Its protein is CASSHLVSTGELFF.

This clone was detected a few times. This sequence joins TRBV7-8 and TRBJ1-1; D unclear. From germline, CDR1 is SGHVS and CDR2 FQNEAQ. The germline V and J ends were trimmed by 3 bases and 8 bases, with 19 bases remaining between them. CDR3 length: 15 amino acids. Written as DNA, the CDR3 is TGTGCCAGCAGCTTCGGGGATGCCTTATCAACCGAAGCTTTCTTT. Translation: CASSFGDALSTEAFF. The variable domain in full, with the rest retrieved from reference TRBV7-8 and TRBJ1-1, is GAGVSQSPRYKVAKRGQDVALRCDPISGHVSLFWYQQALGQGPEFLTYFQNEAQLDKSGLPSDRFFAERPEGSVSTLKIQRTQQEDSAVYLCASSFGDALSTEAFFGQGTRLTVV.

Turning to this clone: The sample contains more than one DNA sequence encoding this CDR3. The J gene is TRBJ1-1, the V gene TRBV6-5; 8 bases align to TRBD1. This CDR3 is 13 amino acids long. V lost 6 bases to trimming and J lost 1 base; unmatched junction nucleotides: 1. The germline CDR1 and CDR2 sequences are MNHEY and SVGAGI. CDR3 DNA: TGTGCCAGCAGCGACAGGGGGAACACTGAAGCTTTCTTT. This translates into CASSDRGNTEAFF.

V usage is TRBV9 and J usage is TRBJ1-1; 7 bases align to TRBD1. Germline lookup yields CDR1 SGDLS and CDR2 YYNGEE. The junction had 7 bases not matched to a gene; V was cut back by 3 bases and J by 5 bases. The CDR3 extends over 14 amino acids. The CDR3 bases are TGTGCCAGCAGCGCGGGGGACAGAGAAACTGAAGCTTTCTTT. Its protein is CASSAGDRETEAFF.

This chain joins TRBV7-3 and TRBJ1-2; a weak D match, TRBD1 (5 bases). The CDR3 length is 13 residues. V lost 5 bases and J 8 bases, leaving 15 bases between the germline ends. Looked up from germline, CDR1 is SGHTA and CDR2 is FQGTGA. CDR3 DNA sequence: TGTGCCAGCAGCCAAGGACACGTCTTGGGCTACACCTTC. Residues: CASSQGHVLGYTF.

This clone showed up just a few times. V and J are TRBV5-4 and TRBJ2-7; 11 positions match TRBD2. Germline V gives CDR1 SGHNT, CDR2 YYREEE (reference sequence). V trimming: 4 bases; J trimming: 6 bases; junction bases outside the gene matches: 6. The CDR3 totals 14 residues. The CDR3 spells CASSRPTSGGEQYF. In DNA form, the CDR3 reads TGTGCCAGCAGCCGCCCCACTAGCGGGGGCGAGCAGTACTTC.

This chain links TRBV10-3 with TRBJ2-7, with a weak D call TRBD1 (8 bases). V was clipped by 4 bases and J by 3 bases, with 19 bases between them. There are 16 residues in the CDR3. CDR1 is ENHRY, CDR2 SYGVKD, per germline. The CDR3 sequence: CAISGPGQGLNYEQYF. As DNA, the CDR3 is TGTGCCATCAGTGGACCCGGACAGGGACTAAACTACGAGCAGTACTTC.

The rearrangement uses TRBV5-4 and TRBJ2-5; 8 bases map to TRBD2. The CDR3 is 15 residues long. The trim removed 3 bases at V and 5 bases at J, leaving 9 bases unmatched. Germline values: CDR1 SGHNT, CDR2 YYREEE (reference sequence). The CDR3 DNA is TGTGCCAGCAGCTGGAGGGCGGGGGGCGTGGAGACCCAGTACTTC. Translation: CASSWRAGGVETQYF.

The V call is TRBV5-4, the J call TRBJ1-4, with D maybe TRBD1 (6 bases). The CDR3 extends over 14 amino acids. Between the trimmed V and J ends, which lost 4 bases and 8 bases, there was a span of 15 bases. Germline-derived CDR1 and CDR2 are SGHNT and YYREEE (reference sequence). CDR3 DNA sequence: TGTGCCAGCAGCCCCGGGACATCGTACGAAAAACTGTTTTTT. This codes for CASSPGTSYEKLFF.

This chain links TRBV5-1 with TRBJ1-6, with a weak D call TRBD1 (6 bases). CDR3 length: 15 residues. The V gene lost 1 base and the J gene lost 7 bases, with 12 bases spanning the gap. Germline values: CDR1 SGHRS, CDR2 YFSETQ. The CDR3 coding sequence is TGCGCCAGCAGCTTGTCGCAGGGGATGAATTCACCCCTCCACTTT. Translation: CASSLSQGMNSPLHF.

The rearrangement links TRBV18 to TRBJ2-5; TRBD2 is a possible D gene (5 bases). Trimming removed 0 bases from V and 5 bases from J, with 10 bases in between. CDR1 and CDR2 from the germline V gene are KGHSH and LQKENI. The CDR3 has 14 amino acids. CDR3 sequence: CASSPPSGSETQYF. The CDR3 DNA sequence: TGTGCCAGCTCACCACCGTCGGGGAGCGAGACCCAGTACTTC.

The V and J genes are TRBV5-8 and TRBJ2-7; a possible D gene is TRBD1 (6 bases). The CDR3 length is 14 residues. The V end lost 1 base, the J end lost 2 bases, and 10 bases lay between the germline ends. Germline V gene lookup returns CDR1 SGHTS and CDR2 YDEGEE. CDR3 nucleotides: TGTGCCAGCAGCTTGAGGACAGTAGCCTACGAGCAGTACTTC. This gives the protein CASSLRTVAYEQYF.

This chain joins TRBV18 and TRBJ2-1; 7 bases match TRBD1. Germline V gene data show CDR1 as KGHSH and CDR2 as LQKENI. The CDR3 loop spans 13 amino acids. Trimming at V came to 3 bases and at J to 5 bases, leaving 1 base not matched to a gene. The CDR3: CASSPGQHNEQFF. DNA of the CDR3: TGTGCCAGCTCACCGGGACAGCACAATGAGCAGTTCTTC.

V usage is TRBV2 and J usage is TRBJ1-3; D is unresolved. Germline assignment: CDR1 SNHLY and CDR2 FYNNEI. CDR3 length equals 15 residues. The V end was cut by 1 base, the J end by 2 bases, with 9 bases between. For the CDR3, the DNA is TGTGCCAGCAGTGAAGTAACAGAACCTGGAAACACCATATATTTT. This encodes CASSEVTEPGNTIYF.

The chain joins TRBV9 to TRBJ2-3, with TRBD1 matching over 8 bases. The CDR3 runs to 16 residues. Germline CDR1 SGDLS, CDR2 YYNGEE. V shed 4 bases, J shed 1 base, and the junction held 8 bases outside the gene matches. The CDR3 sequence is CASSPTGGWGTDTQYF. CDR3 in DNA: TGTGCCAGCAGCCCAACAGGGGGTTGGGGCACAGATACGCAGTATTTT.

The chain carries TRBV6-5 and TRBJ2-2; unclear D gene. V was cut by 2 bases and J by 6 bases, with 4 bases left in between. The CDR3 runs 12 residues. Per the germline V gene, CDR1 is MNHEY and CDR2 is SVGAGI. The CDR3 here is CASSYQAGELFF. The CDR3 bases are TGTGCCAGCAGTTACCAGGCCGGGGAGCTGTTTTTT.

The chain links TRBV5-1 to TRBJ2-1; 15 positions agree with TRBD2. The V gene's germline CDR1 is SGHRS and CDR2 YFSETQ. This CDR3 is 19 amino acids long. The V gene end was trimmed by 2 bases and the J gene end by 0 bases; junction bases not matched to a gene: 6. In nucleotides, the CDR3 is TGCGCCAGCAGCTTCTCCGGACTAGCGGGGGGGCCCTCCTACAATGAGCAGTTCTTC. Residues: CASSFSGLAGGPSYNEQFF.

The chain combines TRBV6-5 with TRBJ2-7, with 7 bases that match TRBD2. The CDR3 length is 15 residues. Looked up from germline, CDR1 is MNHEY and CDR2 is SVGAGI. Unmatched junction bases numbered 3, after V lost 1 base and J lost 0 bases. CDR3 in amino acids: CASSYFRDYSYEQYF. As DNA, the CDR3 is TGTGCCAGCAGTTACTTCAGGGACTACTCCTACGAGCAGTACTTC.

This clone was observed a single time. The chain combines TRBV10-2 with TRBJ2-5; maybe TRBD2 (5 bases). Near its end, the DNA agrees better with TRBJ2-7, so the J call may be wrong. Germline V gives CDR1 WSHSY, CDR2 SAAADI. This CDR3 is 15 amino acids long. DNA of the CDR3: TGCGCCAGCAGCCTCACTCAGCGGAGCTCCTACGAGCAGTACTTC. Translated, it gives CASSLTQRSSYEQYF.

The table lists this clone with a count of one. J is TRBJ2-7 and V is TRBV18; D might be TRBD2 (6 bases). The V gene's germline CDR1 is KGHSH and CDR2 LQKENI. The CDR3 totals 12 residues. Deletions cut 3 bases from V and 5 bases from J, with 8 bases between. DNA for the CDR3: TGTGCCAGCTCACCCCGGAGGGACGAGCAGTACTTC. Protein sequence: CASSPRRDEQYF.

The chain links TRBV30 to TRBJ2-7; tentatively, D is TRBD1 (6 bases). This CDR3 contains 13 residues. V was trimmed by 7 bases and J by 5 bases, leaving 18 bases between them. The germline gives CDR1 GTSNPN, CDR2 SVGIG (reference sequence). The CDR3 here is CAYSQGLGNEQYF. The CDR3 DNA follows: TGTGCCTACTCACAGGGTCTGGGCAACGAGCAGTACTTC.